This is a list of T cell receptor beta chains from one sample in a study of T cells after yellow fever vaccination. TCRdb reanalysed the 5' RACE reads using MiXCR and keeps one entry per CDR3 protein. The sample contains fewer than 400,000 distinct CDR3 sequences, roughly a tenth of which appear only once. The material sequenced was CD4+ T cells sorted from PBMCs, taken 45 days after the yellow fever booster vaccination. These receptors came from a man between 18 and 35 years old who received the YFV17D yellow fever vaccine. CDR3s include the opening cysteine and the closing phenylalanine or tryptophan. D genes are given only for firm matches. Only part of the rows carry a size: once, few, many, or a class if the clone is expanded.

D: -
V: TRBV5-1
J: TRBJ2-3
size: few
CDR3: CASSTLPGTPSTDTQYF
DNA: TGCGCCAGCAGCACCCTCCCCGGGACCCCTAGCACAGATACGCAGTATTTT

D: -
V: TRBV12-5
J: TRBJ2-1
size: -
CDR3: CASGKTVRGYNEQFF
DNA: TGTGCTAGTGGAAAAACCGTGCGGGGATACAATGAGCAGTTCTTC

D: -
V: TRBV5-6
J: TRBJ2-3
size: -
CDR3: CASSGRGTDTQYF
DNA: TGTGCCAGCAGCGGCAGGGGTACAGATACGCAGTATTTT

D: -
V: TRBV14
J: TRBJ2-7
size: -
CDR3: CASSQAVGWGYEQYF
DNA: TGTGCCAGCAGCCAAGCGGTAGGTTGGGGCTACGAGCAGTACTTC

D: -
V: TRBV20-1
J: TRBJ2-5
size: -
CDR3: CSATQPHRDQETQYF
DNA: TGCAGTGCCACTCAACCCCATCGGGACCAAGAGACCCAGTACTTC

D: TRBD1
V: TRBV19
J: TRBJ1-5
size: -
CDR3: CASSMIGAGGQPQHF
DNA: TGTGCCAGTAGTATGATTGGGGCAGGGGGTCAGCCCCAGCATTTT

D: TRBD1
V: TRBV5-1
J: TRBJ2-5
size: -
CDR3: CASSLAGTAEETQYF
DNA: TGCGCCAGCAGCTTGGCCGGGACAGCAGAAGAGACCCAGTACTTC

D: TRBD1
V: TRBV5-1
J: TRBJ2-3
size: -
CDR3: CASGPGQADTDTQYF
DNA: TGCGCCAGCGGCCCGGGACAGGCAGACACAGATACGCAGTATTTT

D: TRBD2
V: TRBV7-2
J: TRBJ2-3
size: few
CDR3: CASSLVGTSADTQYF
DNA: TGTGCCAGCAGCTTAGTTGGGACTAGCGCAGATACGCAGTATTTT

D: -
V: TRBV4-2
J: TRBJ2-3
size: -
CDR3: CASSQGSGGLSTDTQYF
DNA: TGTGCCAGCAGCCAAGGGAGCGGAGGACTCAGCACAGATACGCAGTATTTT

D: -
V: TRBV20-1
J: TRBJ2-5
size: -
CDR3: CSAPQQGNIETQYF
DNA: TGCAGTGCTCCCCAGCAGGGCAACATAGAGACCCAGTACTTC

D: -
V: TRBV7-9
J: TRBJ2-2
size: many
CDR3: CASSLSNTGELFF
DNA: TGTGCCAGCAGCTTATCAAACACCGGGGAGCTGTTTTTT

D: TRBD2
V: TRBV7-9
J: TRBJ2-5
size: few
CDR3: CASSLDRTSGVSYQETQYF
DNA: TGTGCCAGCAGCTTAGACCGAACTAGCGGTGTGTCGTACCAAGAGACCCAGTACTTC

D: -
V: TRBV19
J: TRBJ2-2
size: many
CDR3: CASTWVSLPNTGELFF
DNA: TGTGCCAGTACCTGGGTATCGCTCCCGAACACCGGGGAGCTGTTTTTT

D: -
V: TRBV20-1
J: TRBJ2-3
size: many
CDR3: CSVKRPSTDTQYF
DNA: TGCAGTGTAAAGCGGCCGAGCACAGATACGCAGTATTTT

D: -
V: TRBV29-1
J: TRBJ2-5
size: -
CDR3: CSAEQGLWETQYF
DNA: TGCAGCGCTGAACAAGGACTTTGGGAGACCCAGTACTTC

D: TRBD1
V: TRBV5-6
J: TRBJ2-3
size: -
CDR3: CASSMDRADTQYF
DNA: TGTGCCAGCAGCATGGACAGGGCTGATACGCAGTATTTT

D: -
V: TRBV18
J: TRBJ1-6
size: few
CDR3: CASSPEGSGSPLHF
DNA: TGTGCCAGCTCACCCGAGGGTTCAGGTTCACCCCTCCACTTT

D: -
V: TRBV29-1
J: TRBJ2-5
size: few
CDR3: CSVATRYQETQYF
DNA: TGCAGCGTTGCTACACGGTACCAAGAGACCCAGTACTTC

D: -
V: TRBV4-1
J: TRBJ2-7
size: -
CDR3: CASSQAPLSGSYEQYF
DNA: TGCGCCAGCAGCCAAGCGCCATTGAGCGGTTCCTACGAGCAGTACTTC

D: -
V: TRBV12-3/TRBV12-4
J: TRBJ2-6
size: -
CDR3: CASSRRTSGANVLTF
DNA: TGTGCCAGCAGCCGGCGGACCTCTGGGGCCAACGTCCTGACTTTC

D: -
V: TRBV20-1
J: TRBJ1-1
size: few
CDR3: CSASQGFMNTEAFF
DNA: TGCAGTGCTAGTCAAGGTTTTATGAACACTGAAGCTTTCTTT

D: -
V: TRBV4-3
J: TRBJ2-3
size: -
CDR3: CASSQRTCTDTQYF
DNA: TGCGCCAGCAGCCAGCGGACTTGCACAGATACGCAGTATTTT

D: -
V: TRBV11-2
J: TRBJ1-2
size: few
CDR3: CASSPTAGIPTNYGYTF
DNA: TGTGCCAGCAGCCCAACTGCAGGGATCCCGACCAACTATGGCTACACCTTC

D: TRBD1
V: TRBV4-1
J: TRBJ2-2
size: few
CDR3: CASSQVGTGSYRELFF
DNA: TGCGCCAGCAGCCAAGTTGGGACAGGGTCCTATAGGGAGCTGTTTTTT

D: TRBD1
V: TRBV6-5
J: TRBJ1-6
size: few
CDR3: CASSYGQGSSPLHF
DNA: TGTGCCAGCAGTTACGGACAGGGGAGCTCACCCCTCCACTTT

D: -
V: TRBV6-1
J: TRBJ2-7
size: -
CDR3: CASSEPVVTGQVYEQYF
DNA: TGTGCCAGCAGTGAACCCGTTGTCACGGGTCAGGTCTACGAGCAGTACTTC

D: -
V: TRBV7-2
J: TRBJ1-1
size: many
CDR3: CASSRRTEAFF
DNA: TGTGCCAGCAGCCGACGTACTGAAGCTTTCTTT